One sample yielded the 4 T cell receptor beta chains listed below, sequenced in a study of CD8 T cells in ankylosing spondylitis. TCRdb re-analysed the 5' RACE reads in MiXCR, keeping a single row per CDR3 protein. Of approximately 350,000 distinct CDR3 sequences listed, approximately 20% were seen once; the top ten hold around 14%. What was sequenced was blood, either unsorted or a sorted T cell fraction (not recorded which). The receptors come from a male donor with ankylosing spondylitis or in good health (not recorded which).

V usage is TRBV2 and J usage is TRBJ2-5; D not certain. The V and J ends lost 8 bases and 0 bases respectively, with 10 bases between them. Germline CDR1 is SNHLY and CDR2 is FYNNEI. The CDR3 is made up of 13 amino acids. CDR3 loop: CASGDGNQETQYF. The CDR3 nucleotides read TGTGCCAGCGGGGATGGCAACCAAGAGACCCAGTACTTC. The full variable domain, its missing parts supplied by reference TRBV2 and TRBJ2-5, is EPEVTQTPSHQVTQMGQEVILRCVPISNHLYFYWYRQILGQKVEFLVSFYNNEISEKSEIFDDQFSVERPDGSNFTLKIRSTKLEDSAMYFCASGDGNQETQYFGPGTRLLVL.

V and J are TRBV11-2 and TRBJ2-1; 8 bases line up with TRBD2. Germline lookup yields CDR1 SGHAT and CDR2 FQNNGV. Losses at the gene ends were 5 bases for V and 9 bases for J; bases not matched to a gene: 21. The CDR3 totals 18 residues. This CDR3 reads CASSQLASGGGPHFEQFF. CDR3 sequence (DNA): TGTGCCAGCAGCCAACTAGCGTCGGGAGGGGGGCCCCACTTTGAGCAGTTCTTC.

This chain connects TRBV28 to TRBJ2-1; perhaps TRBD2 as D (6 bases). CDR1 is MDHEN and CDR2 is SYDVKM in the germline V gene. V gave up 8 bases and J gave up 3 bases, with 14 bases separating them. The CDR3 has 14 amino acids. This CDR3 reads CASRRWGLYNEQFF. The DNA for the CDR3 is TGTGCCAGCCGCCGCTGGGGACTCTACAATGAGCAGTTCTTC.

The chain has TRBV27 and TRBJ1-5; D not resolved. The CDR3 consists of 14 residues. The germline V and J ends were trimmed by 2 bases and 4 bases, with 9 bases remaining between them. Germline lookup yields CDR1 MNHEY and CDR2 SMNVEV (reference sequence). The CDR3 bases are TGTGCCAGCAGTTTAGGGCCGAAGAATCAGCCCCAGCATTTT. Translated: CASSLGPKNQPQHF.